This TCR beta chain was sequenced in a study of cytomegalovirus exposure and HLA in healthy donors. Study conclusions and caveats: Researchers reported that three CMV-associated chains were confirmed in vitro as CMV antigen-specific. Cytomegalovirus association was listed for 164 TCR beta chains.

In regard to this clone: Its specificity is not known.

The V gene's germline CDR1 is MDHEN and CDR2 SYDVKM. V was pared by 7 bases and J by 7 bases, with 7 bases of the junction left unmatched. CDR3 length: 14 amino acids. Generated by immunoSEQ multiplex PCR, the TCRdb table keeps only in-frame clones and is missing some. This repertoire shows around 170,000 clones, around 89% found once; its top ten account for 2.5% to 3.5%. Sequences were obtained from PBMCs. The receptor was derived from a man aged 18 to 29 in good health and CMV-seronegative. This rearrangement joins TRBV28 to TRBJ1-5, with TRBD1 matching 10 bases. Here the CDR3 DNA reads TGTGCCAGCACCACCGGACAGGGGGGGCAGCCCCAGCATTTT. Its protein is CASTTGQGGQPQHF. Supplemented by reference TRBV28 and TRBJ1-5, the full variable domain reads DVKVTQSSRYLVKRTGEKVFLECVQDMDHENMFWYRQDPGLGLRLIYFSYDVKMKEKGDIPEGYSVSREKKERFSLILESASTNQTSMYLCASTTGQGGQPQHFGDGTRLSIL.